The 18 T cell receptor beta chains listed next were all sequenced from one sample in a study of blood T cell repertoires in COVID-19. This table comes from immunoSEQ multiplex PCR, and its TCRdb copy is limited to in-frame clones, with some not included. The table shows about 180,000 clones, with approximately 81% occurring only once. The sample taken for sequencing was peripheral blood. The source of these receptors is a woman over 75 with active or convalescent COVID-19.

Remarks on this clone: The same CDR3 is also encoded by other DNA sequences in this sample. The rearrangement joins TRBV9 to TRBJ1-5, with 9 bases that match TRBD1. CDR3 length equals 15 residues. Germline CDR1 reads SGDLS; CDR2 reads YYNGEE. The V segment lost 3 bases and the J segment 3 bases; nucleotides outside the gene matches: 4. CDR3 sequence: CASSARTGDNQPQHF. The DNA for the CDR3 is TGTGCCAGCAGCGCTAGGACAGGGGACAATCAGCCCCAGCATTTT.

V usage is TRBV7-9 and J usage is TRBJ1-4, with TRBD1 identical over 9 bases. This CDR3 comprises 14 residues. Losses at the gene ends were 8 bases for V and 11 bases for J; bases not matched to a gene: 12. Germline V lookup: CDR1 SEHNR, CDR2 FQNEAQ (reference sequence). The CDR3 nucleotides are TGTGCCAGCGAAACCGGGACAGGGAGCTGGAAACTGTTTTTT. This codes for CASETGTGSWKLFF. The whole variable domain, remainder taken from reference TRBV7-9 and TRBJ1-4, is DTGVSQNPRHKITKRGQNVTFRCDPISEHNRLYWYRQTLGQGPEFLTYFQNEAQLEKSRLLSDRFSAERPKGSFSTLEIQRTEQGDSAMYLCASETGTGSWKLFFGSGTQLSVL.

The chain couples TRBV2 to TRBJ1-2; no definite D call. The germline V gene encodes CDR1 SNHLY and CDR2 FYNNEI. The CDR3 length is 13 residues. Between the trimmed V and J ends, which lost 5 bases and 0 bases, there was a span of 7 bases. The CDR3 loop is CASSTGTNYGYTF. CDR3 nucleotides: TGTGCCAGCAGTACCGGGACTAACTATGGCTACACCTTC.

J is TRBJ2-1 and V is TRBV5-4; TRBD2 agrees at 8 bases. CDR3 length: 14 residues. Germline-derived CDR1 and CDR2 are SGHNT and YYREEE (reference sequence). V dropped 4 bases and J dropped 8; count of bases not matched to a gene: 8. The DNA for the CDR3 is TGTGCCAGCAGCGCCTCGGTGCGGGAGGATGAGCAGTTCTTC. It yields the protein CASSASVREDEQFF.

This clone was seen only a few times. Written as DNA, the CDR3 is TGTGCCAGCAACCTCAGGGACAGATCGAACACTGAAGCTTTCTTT. Amino acids: CASNLRDRSNTEAFF. This chain connects TRBV3-1 (or the pseudogene TRBV3-2) to TRBJ1-1; TRBD1 agrees at 7 bases. This CDR3 has 15 residues. J gave up 1 base and V 7 bases, and 9 bases lay outside the gene matches. Germline V lookup: CDR1 LGHDT, CDR2 YNNKEL (reference sequence).

This chain joins TRBV5-1 and TRBJ2-5; a weak D match, TRBD1 (5 bases). This CDR3 is built from 13 residues. Trimming stripped 3 bases from V and 5 bases from J, with 11 bases between. Looked up from germline, CDR1 is SGHRS and CDR2 is YFSETQ. Here the CDR3 reads CASSWTPGETQYF. DNA for the CDR3: TGCGCCAGCAGCTGGACACCCGGGGAGACCCAGTACTTC.

V is TRBV30 and J is TRBJ2-5; possibly TRBD1 for D (6 bases). CDR3 size: 13 residues. V was shortened by 0 bases and J by 5 bases, with 10 bases between the two germline ends. CDR1 and CDR2 (germline): GTSNPN, SVGIG (reference sequence). The CDR3 sequence: CAWSVGARETQYF. As DNA, the CDR3 is TGTGCCTGGAGTGTGGGGGCGAGGGAGACCCAGTACTTC. Full variable domain (rest looked up from reference TRBV30 and TRBJ2-5): SQTIHQWPATLVQPVGSPLSLECTVEGTSNPNLYWYRQAAGRGLQLLFYSVGIGQISSEVPQNLSASRPQDRQFILSSKKLLLSDSGFYLCAWSVGARETQYFGPGTRLLVL.

The J gene is TRBJ2-7, the V gene TRBV1; the table's D call, TRBD2, has no DNA check behind it. TRBV1 corresponds to a pseudogene. This CDR3 comprises 17 residues. CDR3: CTSSQWLSRGSSYEQYF. The CDR3 region has the DNA TGCACCAGCAGCCAATGGCTTTCTAGAGGGAGTTCCTACGAGCAGTACTTC.

The CDR3 loop reads CASSFDRGVTEAFF. CDR3 coding DNA: TGCGCCAGCAGTTTCGACAGGGGGGTCACTGAAGCTTTCTTT. The chain carries TRBV10-1 and TRBJ1-1; the match to TRBD1 covers 9 bases. The J segment lost 4 bases and the V segment lost 5 bases, leaving 5 bases of the junction unmatched. The CDR3 consists of 14 residues. Germline V gene data show CDR1 as WNHNN and CDR2 as SYGVQD (reference sequence).

The chain combines TRBV7-6 with TRBJ2-2; 10 nucleotides agree with TRBD2. The CDR3 consists of 19 residues. CDR1 is SGHVS, CDR2 FNYEAQ, per germline. Trimming took 2 bases from V and 8 from J; bases not matched to a gene: 17. In DNA form, the CDR3 reads TGTGCCAGCAGCTTAATCATGGGGGCTAGCGGGAGCCCCTTGGGGGAGCTGTTTTTT. It specifies CASSLIMGASGSPLGELFF. The full variable domain, its missing parts supplied by reference TRBV7-6 and TRBJ2-2, is GAGVSQSPRYKVTKRGQDVALRCDPISGHVSLYWYRQALGQGPEFLTYFNYEAQQDKSGLPNDRFSAERPEGSISTLTIQRTEQRDSAMYRCASSLIMGASGSPLGELFFGEGSRLTVL.

The chain links TRBV6-5 to TRBJ2-5, with TRBD1 as a possible D gene (5 bases). The CDR3 runs to 14 residues. V was trimmed by 2 bases and J by 5 bases, leaving 12 bases between them. The germline CDR1 and CDR2 sequences are MNHEY and SVGAGI. The CDR3, as DNA: TGTGCCAGCAGTTACGTCAGCAGGGTGGAGACCCAGTACTTC. This sequence encodes CASSYVSRVETQYF.

The chain recombines TRBV4-2 with TRBJ2-1; TRBD2 matches at 9 bases. Germline V gene lookup returns CDR1 LGHNA and CDR2 YNFKEQ. CDR3 length: 17 amino acids. V lost 3 bases to trimming and J lost 5 bases; unmatched junction nucleotides: 11. CDR3: CASSQNIAGEGDNEQFF. For the CDR3, the DNA is TGTGCCAGCAGCCAGAATATAGCGGGAGAGGGGGACAATGAGCAGTTCTTC.

This clone was seen only once. This chain joins TRBV5-1 and TRBJ2-5; the match to TRBD1 covers 8 bases. The CDR3 is made up of 16 amino acids. The germline V gene has CDR1 SGHRS and CDR2 YFSETQ. With V trimmed by 0 bases and J by 4 bases, 8 bases remained unmatched. The CDR3 bases are TGCGCCAGCAGCTTGGGGCTCGGGACAGGCGGAGAGACCCAGTACTTC. Its protein is CASSLGLGTGGETQYF.

The rearrangement links TRBV19 to TRBJ2-4, with 7 bases fitting TRBD2. Trimming cost V 3 bases and J 2 bases; bases outside gene matches: 7. The CDR3 length is 16 residues. CDR1 is LNHDA and CDR2 is SQIVND in the germline V gene (reference sequence). CDR3 loop: CASSMRAGVPKNIQYF. The CDR3 bases are TGTGCCAGTAGTATGCGGGCGGGAGTACCCAAAAACATTCAGTACTTC.

J is TRBJ1-3 and V is TRBV5-6; TRBD1 matches 9 bases. V shed 0 bases and J 4 bases; nucleotides not matched to a gene: 5. Germline loops: CDR1 SGHDT, CDR2 YYEEEE. This CDR3 is 16 amino acids long. CDR3 loop: CASSLDVGTGGNTIYF. The CDR3 DNA reads TGTGCCAGCAGCTTGGACGTAGGGACAGGGGGAAACACCATATATTTT.

The J gene is TRBJ1-1, the V gene TRBV9, with D maybe TRBD1 (6 bases). CDR1 SGDLS and CDR2 YYNGEE come from the germline V gene. The CDR3 runs 14 residues. Trimming took off 0 bases at V and 4 bases at J, with 10 bases between the two ends. The CDR3 protein is CASSVGQATTEAFF. CDR3 DNA sequence: TGTGCCAGCAGCGTAGGACAGGCGACCACTGAAGCTTTCTTT.

This clone was seen a few times. The rearrangement links TRBV11-2 to TRBJ1-1; 7 bases line up with TRBD1. Germline assignment: CDR1 SGHAT and CDR2 FQNNGV. CDR3 length equals 17 residues. The V and J ends lost 2 bases and 0 bases, in that order; junction bases with no gene match: 9. The CDR3 loop reads CASSLLSLGQLNTEAFF. CDR3 bases: TGTGCCAGCAGCTTATTGTCCCTGGGACAGCTGAACACTGAAGCTTTCTTT.

The CDR3 region is CASSQRTSGGEQYF. The CDR3 coding sequence is TGTGCCAGCAGTCAACGGACTAGTGGGGGCGAGCAGTACTTC. The chain combines TRBV28 with TRBJ2-7, with 7 bases matching TRBD2. The germline gives CDR1 MDHEN, CDR2 SYDVKM. Trimming removed 5 bases from V and 6 bases from J; junction bases left unmatched: 10. The CDR3 length is 14 residues.